This TCR beta chain was profiled in a study of cytomegalovirus exposure and HLA in healthy donors (dated by TCRdb to 2017 to 2019). In the study overall: According to an earlier analysis of a few hundred of the donors, about 179 million T cells yielded 90 million to 130 million unique TCR beta sequences and about 280 Gb of sequence data. To predict cytomegalovirus infection status, the study combined high-throughput TCR immunosequencing, statistical association of individual TCRs with disease status, and machine learning. Among under 450 genotyped donors of the cohort, an average of approximately 250,000 unique TCR beta nucleotide sequences were sequenced per donor, roughly 20% of them non-productive. Several DR-DQ haplotypes were treated as single units for association and clustering because of strong linkage in the cohort. Along with the approximately 650-subject first cohort, a separate validation cohort of approximately 110 different subjects was used. In a later genetic analysis, genome-wide SNP genotypes for about 55% of the roughly 700 donors were used, and that subset was treated as a discovery cohort. An earlier analysis of 587 of the donors applied high-throughput TCR beta sequencing to assess whether each TCR beta V gene segment acted as functional or pseudogenic. In the later analysis, no new phenotypic data were used to find candidate immune exposures; instead, reliance was placed on TCR beta sequences and their occurrence across donors. The study aimed to test whether signatures of past pathogen exposure could be identified by cataloging public T cell receptors. Typing coverage varied by locus: roughly 620-640 donors for A, B, C, DRB1 and DQB1; approximately 520 for DQA1; more than 600 for DPA1; approximately 490 for DPB1. A later analysis re-examined previously published TCR beta repertoires from roughly 720 donors and added high-resolution HLA genotyping to investigate patterns of TCR occurrence. HLA typing covered class I and class II loci at four-digit resolution. All discovery cohort repertoires had been generated on a single sequencing platform. An early release covering 550 to 700 HLA-typed donors comprised about 300 gigabases of sequencing data and tens of millions of unique TCR sequences. Donor age, sex, ethnicity and CMV serostatus were collected together with the repertoire data. Of the roughly 420 genotyped donors, 81% were placed in the genetic ancestry cluster associated with self-reported Caucasian donors. Using immunosequencing, the study profiled T cell repertoires from about 620 subjects and related those repertoires to cytomegalovirus serostatus.

Libraries were constructed by the immunoSEQ multiplex PCR assay. For the multiplex PCR, a mixture combining 60 forward primers for TCR Vbeta segments and 13 reverse primers for TCR Jbeta segments was used. The CDR3 region of rearranged TCR beta genes was amplified from genomic DNA by a multiplex PCR assay. The Illumina HiSeq System was used to sequence the amplified TCR beta libraries as 87-base-pair reads. Regarding the original processing steps: A later analysis tallied around 80 million unique TCR beta chains across the 550 to 850 repertoires, and approximately 12 million of those chains were shared by two or more donors. To remove PCR and sequencing errors, raw reads were error-corrected and collapsed into unique sequences using a nearest-neighbor algorithm that merged closely related sequences. To assign V, D and J gene segments, CDR3 sequences were aligned to IMGT reference sequences. Each retained sequence needed at least a six-nucleotide match to both a V gene segment and a J gene segment. Rearrangements were called productive when the CDR3 lacked stop codons and stayed in frame with V and J; all others were non-productive. Following IMGT convention, CDR3 was defined as the stretch from the second conserved V-encoded cysteine to the conserved J-encoded phenylalanine. In an earlier analysis of approximately 500 of the donors, sequences lacking an unambiguous match to a single V gene segment were excluded. In an earlier analysis of 587 of the donors, a V segment was called functional when productive rearrangements were above 56.7%, and segregating when the standard deviation between donors exceeded 5%. To diagnose cytomegalovirus status from the catalog of TCR beta chain sequences, a statistical classification framework was built. In a later analysis, TCR nucleotide sequences were compared against IMGT/GENE-DB human TR gene sequences so that V and J genes could be assigned. The TCRdist pipeline was used in a later analysis to assign CDR3 sequences and most-parsimonious VDJ recombination scenarios. In a later analysis, each TCR beta chain was defined by its CDR3 amino acid sequence together with its V-gene family, and reads lacking a unique V-gene family were excluded. As a way to deal with suspected cross-contamination and a sequencing artifact, a later analysis dropped roughly 620 nucleotide sequences that were highly shared and had low generation probability. A later analysis calculated a clonal expansion index for each public chain from normalized within-repertoire ranks of inferred template counts. In a later analysis, generation probabilities were computed using a VDJ recombination model fitted to out-of-frame rearrangements, and the results were checked against IGoR. In a later analysis, hypergeometric tests were used to score TCR-TCR, TCR-HLA and TCR-CMV co-occurrence, with a repertoire-size bias correction applied to TCR pairs. A later analysis estimated false discovery rates by permuting HLA or CMV assignments 20 times. In a later analysis, co-occurring TCRs were grouped with DBSCAN, and TCRdist sequence similarity was added when clustering was performed within HLA-allele-positive subsets. Repertoires with fewer than 30,000 or more than 120,000 public chains, plus five repertoires with anomalous nucleotide sharing, were excluded from co-occurrence clustering. The table was pulled from immuneACCESS by TCRdb, which kept in-frame rearrangements only. Such tables lose some clones; where checked, under half of the loss comes from unresolved V genes, and the rest has no known cause. The V and J calls and clone size come from that table; D and trimming were worked out from the DNA. Present in this sample are about 150,000 clones, roughly 77% of which were seen just once. The ten biggest clones cover approximately 3.7% of the sample.

The full study reports these points: Linkage disequilibrium might explain the correlated functional status among segregating V segments, but an unknown experimental factor could not be ruled out. A total of about 150 TCR beta chains were listed by the study as associated with cytomegalovirus. In a later analysis, HLA-associated TCR beta chains showed more clonal expansion and lower generation probabilities than non-associated chains that were equally common. Because some donors lacked HLA typing at each locus, the association tests relied only on the typed subset. In a later analysis, most CMV-associated TCR beta chains were found to appear HLA-restricted, with HLA associations seemingly driven largely by CMV exposure. Some IMGT-functional V segments, including TRBV6-2 and TRBV6-3, could not be distinguished by the 87-base-pair reads and were therefore excluded. A further reported finding was that TCR beta sequences accurately predicted the HLA-A and HLA-B alleles for most subjects in the first cohort. In a later analysis, several top co-occurrence clusters were reported to appear linked to parvovirus B19, influenza, CMV and Epstein-Barr virus. In a later analysis, TCR association rates were found to vary across HLA loci, with the most associated TCRs seen for DRB1 alleles and the fewest for HLA-C alleles. A later genetic analysis reported fewer N-insertions in productive TCRs among donors in an Asian-associated ancestry cluster than the roughly 620-donor mean. In an earlier analysis of 587 of the donors, most TCR beta V segments were observed in productive rearrangements about 87% or about 30% of the time, broadly matching IMGT annotations. Because counts were too low, under 20 rarely observed V segments, including chromosome 9 orphons, were left out of the earlier analysis of approximately 500 of the donors. When HLA alleles, especially DR and DQ, strongly co-occurred, attributing TCR associations to individual alleles was difficult. Roughly uniform sequencing depth across donors was assumed in presence/absence analyses, although this assumption may not hold. While some public TCRs were present in many individuals, most TCR sequences turned up only very rarely across donors. This cohort had only TCR beta chains sequenced, and the lack of alpha or paired-chain data limited which features could be detected. The only immune exposure information available for the cohort was CMV serostatus. A later analysis associated about 17,000 TCR beta sequences with specific HLA alleles at a false discovery rate of 0.05. An association between a missense DCLRE1C variant and V-gene and J-gene trimming of TCR beta chains was found in a later genetic analysis and replicated in an independent cohort. According to the authors, the approach could potentially be generalized to other disease states and immunological phenotypes. The classifier was reported to diagnose cytomegalovirus status with high specificity and sensitivity in both the original cohort and the validation cohort. Three of the identified cytomegalovirus-associated TCR beta chains were confirmed in vitro to be specific for cytomegalovirus antigens. A cluster of highly shared sequence variants was judged likely to be a technical artifact of the sequencing pipeline.

The CDR3 holds 14 amino acids from the cysteine to the phenylalanine. Here the CDR3 DNA is all that survives: 42 bases in frame from base 1. From the germline V gene (reference sequence), CDR1 is LNHDA and CDR2 is SQIVND. The germline V and J ends show losses of 6 bases and 6 bases respectively, and no gene match explains 8 bases of the junction. In total, just over 650 healthy bone marrow donors made up the cohort. All cohort members were sampled while nominally healthy, although unrecorded immune exposures were likely present. Of the roughly 720 cohort members, 289 had positive CMV serostatus and 352 had negative CMV serostatus, and CMV serostatus was not recorded for the donor. A peripheral blood sample was collected from each donor, and TCR beta sequencing was performed on peripheral blood mononuclear cells. The Qiagen DNeasy Blood Extraction Kit was used to extract genomic DNA from the blood cell samples.

On this clone itself: Its binding antigen is unknown. Per-base quality was not reported, and no clone a single base away is much larger than it.

The chain uses TRBV19 and TRBJ2-3, with TRBD1 identical over 8 junction bases. The origin of this receptor is a human donor in good health. The sequenced sample consisted of PBMCs. The nucleotide sequence is given as TGTGCCAGTAGACAGGGGGGTTGGTTGGATACGCAGTATTTT. It translates as CASRQGGWLDTQYF.